This T cell receptor (beta chain) stems from a study of shared clonotypes between healthy human individuals. Broader study findings: The represented genetic and exposure-history diversity was limited by the small number of donors.

As concerns this clone: Its cognate antigen is unknown.

V shed 6 bases, J shed 2 bases, and the junction held 7 bases outside the gene matches. Germline-derived CDR1 and CDR2 are SNHLY and FYNNEI. The CDR3 contains 15 residues. Terminally differentiated effector memory CD45RA+ cells were excluded from the naive CD8 cells, which were CD45RO-negative and positively selected for CCR7. Repertoires were generated with immunoSEQ multiplex PCR, while TCRdb's copy carries only in-frame clones and drops some. The table includes hundreds of thousands of clones, about 95% detected once. V is TRBV2 and J is TRBJ2-7; 10 bases align to TRBD1. The sequenced sample consisted of naive CD8+ T cells sorted from blood. This receptor was obtained from a woman aged 25 to 39 in good health. The CDR3 loop is CASRSGTGDTYEQYF. The CDR3 nucleotides read TGTGCCAGCAGATCCGGGACAGGGGACACCTACGAGCAGTACTTC.